What follows are 6 T cell receptor beta chains derived from one specimen sequenced in a study of technical replicates of blood from a few donors. The method was immunoSEQ multiplex PCR; TCRdb's version includes in-frame clones alone and lacks a portion of them. The sample records 66,000 or so clones, 70% to 90% being singletons. The source material was PBMCs. The receptors were sampled from a human donor in good health. Some clones in this sample may be carry-over from other donors' samples.

The V gene is TRBV5-1, the J gene TRBJ1-6; 7 positions match TRBD1. CDR1 is SGHRS and CDR2 is YFSETQ in the germline V gene. After removal of 4 bases from V and 7 bases from J, the junction contained 5 bases not matched to a gene. The CDR3 totals 14 residues. The DNA for the CDR3 is TGCGCCAGCAGCCCGGACAGGTTAAATTCACCCCTCCACTTT. Amino acids: CASSPDRLNSPLHF.

The rearrangement joins TRBV5-4 to TRBJ2-3, with 8 bases lining up with TRBD2. Trimming cost V 4 bases and J 2 bases; bases outside gene matches: 12. The CDR3 runs 17 residues. Germline CDR1 is SGHNT and CDR2 is YYREEE (reference sequence). CDR3 DNA: TGTGCCAGCAGCCCGGGAGGGCTAGCGAGATCCACAGATACGCAGTATTTT. Its protein product is CASSPGGLARSTDTQYF.

V gene TRBV7-9 combines with J gene TRBJ1-3; the match to TRBD1 covers 7 bases. This CDR3 region has 16 residues. From germline, CDR1 is SEHNR and CDR2 FQNEAQ (reference sequence). With 7 bases clipped from V and 0 bases from J, the junction kept 9 bases outside the gene matches. CDR3 amino acids: CASTIPQGDSGNTIYF. For the CDR3, the DNA is TGTGCCAGCACCATACCTCAGGGGGACTCTGGAAACACCATATATTTT.

This chain uses TRBV6-4 with TRBJ2-3, with D maybe TRBD1 (7 bases). The V gene's germline CDR1 is MRHNA and CDR2 SNTAGT. Deletions cut 2 bases from V and 3 bases from J, with 9 bases between. The CDR3 runs to 14 residues. For the CDR3, the DNA is TGTGCCAGCAGTGACCAGGGGGGTACAGATACGCAGTATTTT. It yields the protein CASSDQGGTDTQYF.

The chain has TRBV5-6 and TRBJ2-3, with D tentatively TRBD2 (5 bases). This CDR3 is built from 15 residues. The V end was cut by 4 bases, the J end by 0 bases, with 12 bases between. Per the germline V gene, CDR1 is SGHDT and CDR2 is YYEEEE. CDR3 region: CASSGRTGSTDTQYF. For the CDR3, the DNA is TGTGCCAGCAGCGGTAGGACTGGGAGCACAGATACGCAGTATTTT.

This chain joins TRBV7-2 and TRBJ2-5; no definite D call. Germline values: CDR1 SGHTA, CDR2 FQGNSA. The length of the CDR3 is 14 residues. Trimming stripped 5 bases from V and 2 bases from J, with 12 bases between. CDR3 sequence reads: CASSPNRLQETQYF. In DNA form, the CDR3 reads TGTGCCAGCAGCCCGAACCGTCTACAAGAGACCCAGTACTTC.